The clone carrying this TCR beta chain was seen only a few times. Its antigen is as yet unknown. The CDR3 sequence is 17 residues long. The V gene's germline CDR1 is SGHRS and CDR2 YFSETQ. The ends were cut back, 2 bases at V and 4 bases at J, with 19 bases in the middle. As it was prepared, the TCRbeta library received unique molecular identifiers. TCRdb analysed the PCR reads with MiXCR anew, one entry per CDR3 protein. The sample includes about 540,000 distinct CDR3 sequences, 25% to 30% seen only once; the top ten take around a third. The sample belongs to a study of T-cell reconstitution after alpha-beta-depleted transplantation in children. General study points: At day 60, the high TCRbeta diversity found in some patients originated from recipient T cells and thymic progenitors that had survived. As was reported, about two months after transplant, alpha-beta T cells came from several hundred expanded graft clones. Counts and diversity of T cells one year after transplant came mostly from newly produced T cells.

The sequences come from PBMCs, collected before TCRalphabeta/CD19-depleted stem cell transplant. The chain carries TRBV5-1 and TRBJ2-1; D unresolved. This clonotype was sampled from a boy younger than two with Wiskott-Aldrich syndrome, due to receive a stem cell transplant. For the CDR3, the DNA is TGCGCCAGCAGCTTCGGCCCGGGTCCCCCTGAATACAATGAGCAGTTCTTC. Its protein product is CASSFGPGPPEYNEQFF.